These 9 T cell receptor beta chains were all obtained from the same sample, sequenced in a study of blood T cells in healthy people across ages. The use of a sample-barcoded 5' primer and a J-beta primer mix characterized a second PCR of roughly 6 to 11 cycles. One entry per CDR3 protein, called by TCRdb with MiXCR from the 5' RACE reads. Here the sample spans approximately 670,000 distinct CDR3 sequences, over 40% being singletons. The sample comprised blood. These receptors came from a man older than 75 in good health.

The chain is built from TRBV20-1 and TRBJ2-1, with 15 bases identical to TRBD2. CDR1 is DFQATT and CDR2 is SNEGSKA in the germline V gene (reference sequence). J lost 7 bases, V lost 6 bases, and 10 bases had no gene match. This CDR3 has 16 amino acids. This CDR3 reads CSAYGLAGGLRNEQFF. The CDR3 nucleotides are TGCAGTGCCTACGGACTAGCGGGGGGGCTTCGGAATGAGCAGTTCTTC.

This chain connects TRBV24-1 to TRBJ2-3; D remains unclear. V shed 3 bases and J shed 1 base, with 10 bases lying between them. Germline assignment: CDR1 KGHDR and CDR2 SFDVKD. The CDR3 contains 15 residues. The CDR3: CATSDSRHRTDTQYF. In DNA, the CDR3 is TGTGCCACCAGTGATAGTAGACACCGCACAGATACGCAGTATTTT.

DNA of the CDR3: TGCAGCGTTGATCGATTTGGGGGCGATTACAATGAGCAGTTCTTC. It is translated as CSVDRFGGDYNEQFF. The chain carries TRBV29-1 and TRBJ2-1, with D perhaps TRBD1 (6 bases). The length of the CDR3 is 15 residues. Germline CDR1 reads SQVTM; CDR2 reads ANQGSEA. V was pared by 3 bases and J by 4 bases, with 16 bases between.

This clonotype appeared a single time. The chain combines TRBV4-3 with TRBJ2-7; TRBD1 agrees at 8 bases. CDR1 is LGHNA, CDR2 YSLEER, per germline. V lost 6 bases and J lost 5; bases outside the gene matches: 6. This CDR3 region has 13 residues. The CDR3 region has the DNA TGCGCCAGCAGTCCGGGACAGGCAGACGAGCAGTACTTC. This translates into CASSPGQADEQYF.

This clonotype has only one observation. The chain couples TRBV20-1 to TRBJ2-1; 15 bases are shared with TRBD2. Germline V gives CDR1 DFQATT, CDR2 SNEGSKA (reference sequence). The V gene end was trimmed by 1 base and the J gene end by 5 bases; junction bases not matched to a gene: 3. The CDR3 is 16 amino acids. CDR3 in amino acids: CSARGTSGGDHNEQFF. The CDR3 nucleotides are TGCAGTGCTAGAGGGACTAGCGGGGGGGACCACAATGAGCAGTTCTTC.

The rearrangement uses TRBV3-1 and TRBJ2-1; 10 bases fit TRBD2. Trimming at V came to 3 bases and at J to 2 bases, leaving 4 bases not matched to a gene. The germline CDR1 and CDR2 sequences are LGHDT and YNNKEL (reference sequence). The CDR3 has 16 residues. The CDR3 DNA follows: TGTGCCAGCAGCCAGGGACTAGCGTACGCCTACAATGAGCAGTTCTTC. Translated: CASSQGLAYAYNEQFF.

This clonotype was picked up a small number of times. This sequence joins TRBV10-3 and TRBJ1-2; D ambiguous. V was pared by 3 bases and J by 3 bases, with 5 bases between. The V gene's germline CDR1 is ENHRY and CDR2 SYGVKD. The CDR3 has 12 residues. In DNA form, the CDR3 reads TGTGCCATCAGTGAACACGACTATGGCTACACCTTC. Translation: CAISEHDYGYTF.

The chain combines TRBV11-2 with TRBJ2-1; tentative D call: TRBD2 (6 bases). The V and J ends lost 2 bases and 12 bases respectively, with 20 bases between them. Germline lookup yields CDR1 SGHAT and CDR2 FQNNGV. CDR3 size: 15 residues. The CDR3 DNA follows: TGTGCCAGCAGCTTACTAACAGGAGGGGTTTTGTGGCAGTTCTTC. Translated, it gives CASSLLTGGVLWQFF.

This sequence joins TRBV7-8 and TRBJ2-7, with D tentatively TRBD2 (5 bases). V dropped 7 bases and J dropped 4 bases, with 14 bases sitting between them. Germline V lookup: CDR1 SGHVS, CDR2 FQNEAQ. This CDR3 comprises 13 residues. The DNA of the CDR3 is TGTGCCAGCACATGGGATCGGGGTTACGAGCAGTACTTC. It codes for CASTWDRGYEQYF.